The T cell receptor (beta chain) described here comes from a study of OX40 agonist ivuxolimab in advanced cancers. Germline trimming cut 8 bases from V and 0 bases from J; bases unmatched to any gene: 1. This CDR3 comprises 12 residues. Germline CDR1 is SEHNR and CDR2 is FQNEAQ (reference sequence). The method was immunoSEQ multiplex PCR; TCRdb's version includes in-frame clones alone and lacks a portion of them. The repertoire includes around 24,000 clones, around 79% of them detected once, and 33% sits in the top ten. The rearrangement joins TRBV7-9 to TRBJ2-7; TRBD1 matches at 7 bases. Here the sequenced sample was CD4+ or CD8+ T cells sorted from blood, taken in a trial of the OX40 agonist ivuxolimab. The TCR originated in an adult with an advanced solid tumor such as melanoma, head and neck, liver or kidney cancer. The DNA for the CDR3 is TGTGCCAGCGGGGACAGCTCCTACGAGCAGTACTTC. Protein sequence: CASGDSSYEQYF.